This T cell receptor beta chain was documented in a study of T cell changes during pregnancy in multiple sclerosis. Germline loops: CDR1 SGHNT, CDR2 YYREEE (reference sequence). The V end was cut by 4 bases, the J end by 0 bases, with 16 bases between. The CDR3 covers 16 residues. Libraries were prepared by immunoSEQ multiplex PCR; TCRdb keeps only in-frame clonotypes and omits some of them. The repertoire holds 45,000 or so clones, with roughly 90% as singletons. This clonotype was obtained from a female donor with multiple sclerosis, enrolled in a pregnancy study. The rearrangement links TRBV5-4 to TRBJ1-1; a possible D gene is TRBD1 (5 bases). The sequenced sample was CD8+ T cells from peripheral blood mononuclear cells, obtained in the second trimester of pregnancy. CDR3 nucleotide sequence: TGTGCCAGCAGCCCTGGGGTGGGACTGATGAACACTGAAGCTTTCTTT. Translated, it gives CASSPGVGLMNTEAFF.